The next 3 T cell receptor beta chains were all read from a single sample in a study of identical twins. MiXCR was run by TCRdb on the 5' RACE reads, yielding one entry per CDR3 protein. The table lists more than 1.5 million distinct CDR3 sequences, about 32% of them singletons. The sample taken for sequencing was cord blood. Receptor source: a newborn girl in good health.

This chain links TRBV29-1 with TRBJ2-7, with 8 positions matching TRBD1. V lost 2 bases, J lost 2 bases, and 11 bases stayed unmatched. CDR3 length equals 16 residues. Germline CDR1 SQVTM, CDR2 ANQGSEA. The CDR3, as DNA: TGCAGCGTTGAATCGCCCTTAGACAGGGGAACCTACGAGCAGTACTTC. Translating it yields CSVESPLDRGTYEQYF.

The gene calls are TRBV29-1 and TRBJ2-1, with 14 positions matching TRBD2. This CDR3 is 15 amino acids long. V lost 6 bases and J lost 9; bases outside the gene matches: 10. Germline values: CDR1 SQVTM, CDR2 ANQGSEA. The CDR3 here is CSVRLAGGPSSEQFF. In nucleotides, the CDR3 is TGCAGCGTAAGACTAGCGGGAGGGCCCTCGAGTGAGCAGTTCTTC.

The V gene is TRBV28, the J gene TRBJ1-2; D might be TRBD1 (6 bases). Germline V CDR1 and CDR2: MDHEN, SYDVKM. Trimming took off 6 bases at V and 4 bases at J, with 24 bases between the two ends. This CDR3 has 17 residues. The CDR3 sequence is CASSHGGVRQEIYGYTF. CDR3 bases: TGTGCCAGCAGCCATGGTGGTGTGAGACAGGAGATCTATGGCTACACCTTC.